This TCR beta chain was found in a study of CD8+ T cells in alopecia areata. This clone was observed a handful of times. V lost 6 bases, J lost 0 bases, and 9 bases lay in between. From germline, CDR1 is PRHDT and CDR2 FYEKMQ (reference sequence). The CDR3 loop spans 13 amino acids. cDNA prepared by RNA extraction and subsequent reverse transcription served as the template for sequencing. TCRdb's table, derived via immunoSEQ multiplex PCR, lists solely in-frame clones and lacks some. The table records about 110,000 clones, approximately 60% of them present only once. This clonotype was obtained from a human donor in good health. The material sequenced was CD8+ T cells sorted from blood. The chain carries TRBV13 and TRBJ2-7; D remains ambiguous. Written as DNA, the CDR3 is TGTGCCAGCAGTCCAGAGAGCTCCTACGAGCAGTACTTC. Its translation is CASSPESSYEQYF.